The 14 T cell receptor beta chains in this list originate from one sample, sequenced in a study of T cells after yellow fever vaccination (dated by TCRdb to about 2019). The sample's treatment or condition, from its label and the paper: live attenuated yellow fever vaccine strain. The receptor library was made with 5' RACE. The instrument was an Illumina HiSeq 2500. Clones were called with MiXCR by TCRdb after fastp trimmed the public reads at Q25, and only in-frame beta chains were retained. Each entry merges the rows of one CDR3 protein and shows their most common DNA and genes. The sample includes 60,000 to 85,000 distinct CDR3 sequences, with approximately 7% observed a single time. Together, the top ten hold about 32% of the sample. Sequences were derived from CD8+ T cells sorted from PBMCs, sampled around 5 days after the first yellow fever vaccination. The origin of the receptors is a man aged 18 to 30 who received the YFV17D yellow fever vaccine.

This clonotype was seen at least ten times. The rearrangement links TRBV4-1 to TRBJ2-2; no clear D gene. V was clipped by 1 base and J by 0 bases, with 3 bases between them. This CDR3 is built from 14 residues. Germline V gene sequence: CDR1 MGHRA, CDR2 YSYEKL. The CDR3 region is CASSQGTNTGELFF. The DNA for the CDR3 is TGCGCCAGCAGCCAAGGCACGAACACCGGGGAGCTGTTTTTT.

V gene TRBV3-1 combines with J gene TRBJ1-1, with a weak D call TRBD1 (5 bases). Germline values: CDR1 LGHDT, CDR2 YNNKEL (reference sequence). CDR3 length: 14 residues. Trimming left V 1 base short and J 1 base short, with 7 bases between. The CDR3 here is CASSQGQPNTEAFF. CDR3 sequence (DNA): TGTGCCAGCAGCCAAGGACAGCCGAACACTGAAGCTTTCTTT.

This chain connects TRBV7-8 to TRBJ2-1, with D maybe TRBD1 (5 bases). The CDR3 length is 15 residues. The V end was cut by 4 bases, the J end by 8 bases, with 18 bases between. The germline CDR1 and CDR2 sequences are SGHVS and FQNEAQ. The DNA of the CDR3 is TGTGCCAGCAGCTCCCGACAGCGACCATTGGATGAGCAGTTCTTC. Encoded protein: CASSSRQRPLDEQFF.

This clonotype was detected a few times. V usage is TRBV4-2 and J usage is TRBJ1-1; D is ambiguous. Deletions cut 0 bases from V and 6 bases from J, with 14 bases between. The germline gives CDR1 LGHNA, CDR2 YNFKEQ. This CDR3 region has 15 residues. The CDR3 region is CASSQDRSGLSEAFF. As DNA, the CDR3 is TGTGCCAGCAGCCAAGATCGGTCGGGTTTGTCTGAAGCTTTCTTT.

The chain is built from TRBV7-7 and TRBJ2-3; D is perhaps TRBD2 (7 bases). The CDR3 covers 14 residues. With 3 bases removed from V and 4 bases from J, the gap between germline ends came to 11 bases. CDR1 is SSHAT and CDR2 is FNYEAQ in the germline V gene (reference sequence). This CDR3 is CASSLGEGADTQYF. Here the CDR3 DNA reads TGTGCCAGCAGCTTGGGGGAGGGGGCAGATACGCAGTATTTT.

This clonotype was seen only a few times. The V gene is TRBV7-9, the J gene TRBJ2-5, with D hard to call. Germline CDR1 is SEHNR and CDR2 is FQNEAQ (reference sequence). The CDR3 is 12 amino acids. V shed 3 bases and J shed 7 bases, with 9 bases lying between them. The CDR3 is CASSFALRTQYF. CDR3 DNA sequence: TGTGCCAGCAGCTTTGCCCTGCGGACCCAGTACTTC.

This clonotype was detected only a few times. This chain joins TRBV12-3 or TRBV12-4 and TRBJ2-4, with 7 bases fitting TRBD1. J gave up 11 bases and V 2 bases, and 15 bases lay outside the gene matches. The CDR3 covers 16 residues. The CDR3 DNA is TGTGCCAGCAGTTTAAATCCGGGGACAGACCTAACATTTCAGTACTTC. As protein: CASSLNPGTDLTFQYF.

This clonotype was detected ten times or more. This chain connects TRBV12-3 or TRBV12-4 to TRBJ2-1, with D possibly TRBD1 on 5 matching bases. The CDR3 loop spans 13 amino acids. Trimming pared 5 bases from V and 5 bases from J, leaving 10 bases between. CDR3 bases: TGTGCCAGCAGTCCCCGGACAAACAATGAGCAGTTCTTC. Protein: CASSPRTNNEQFF.

V is TRBV4-1 and J is TRBJ1-5; D is ambiguous. The CDR3 totals 14 residues. V lost 2 bases and J 8 bases, leaving 13 bases between the germline ends. Germline CDR1 is MGHRA and CDR2 is YSYEKL. CDR3 residues: CASSQPGRIEPQHF. The CDR3, as DNA: TGCGCCAGCAGCCAACCAGGACGTATTGAGCCCCAGCATTTT.

In the case of this clonotype: A single base separates this from a much larger clone, so it may be a read error. The chain employs TRBV11-1 and TRBJ2-5; the match to TRBD2 covers 7 bases. The CDR3 totals 18 residues. Germline V gives CDR1 SGHAT, CDR2 FQDESV (reference sequence). This chain's CDR3 is CAISSPVLAAQGAGDQYF. CDR3 in DNA: TGTGCCATCAGCTCACCTGTGCTGGCAGCGCAGGGCGCGGGGGACCAGTACTTC.

By share, this clonotype ranks as large (0.1 to 1%). The junction does not match germline at one end; this may be a read error. V usage is TRBV6-6 and J usage is TRBJ1-4; 7 bases align to TRBD1. Looked up from germline, CDR1 is MNHNY and CDR2 is SVGAGI (reference sequence). The length of the CDR3 is 18 residues. CDR3 DNA sequence: TGTGCCAGCAGTCACTCCCTACAGGGGACAGCAACTAATGAAAAACTGTTTTTT. Translating gives CASSHSLQGTATNEKLFF.

V gene TRBV2 combines with J gene TRBJ2-3, with D tentatively TRBD1 (6 bases). The CDR3 contains 16 residues. V was shortened by 2 bases and J by 0 bases, with 12 bases between the two germline ends. The V gene's germline CDR1 is SNHLY and CDR2 FYNNEI. CDR3 sequence reads: CASSERTASSTDTQYF. Written as DNA, the CDR3 is TGTGCCAGCAGTGAACGGACAGCGTCTAGCACAGATACGCAGTATTTT.

This rearrangement joins TRBV6-5 to TRBJ2-1, with D possibly being TRBD2 (5 bases). The CDR3 has 19 residues. V dropped 0 bases and J dropped 0 bases, with 18 bases sitting between them. Germline V lookup: CDR1 MNHEY, CDR2 SVGAGI. CDR3 sequence (DNA): TGTGCCAGCAGTTACTCTATTCCAGGACTCAGGAGCTCCTACAATGAGCAGTTCTTC. Translated: CASSYSIPGLRSSYNEQFF.

J is TRBJ1-6 and V is TRBV6-1, with 7 bases lining up with TRBD1. Germline loops: CDR1 MNHNS, CDR2 SASEGT. The CDR3 covers 14 residues. The V segment lost 6 bases and the J segment 6 bases; nucleotides outside the gene matches: 5. CDR3 coding DNA: TGTGCCAGCAGCGAGGACAGGACTAATTCACCCCTCCACTTT. It specifies CASSEDRTNSPLHF.